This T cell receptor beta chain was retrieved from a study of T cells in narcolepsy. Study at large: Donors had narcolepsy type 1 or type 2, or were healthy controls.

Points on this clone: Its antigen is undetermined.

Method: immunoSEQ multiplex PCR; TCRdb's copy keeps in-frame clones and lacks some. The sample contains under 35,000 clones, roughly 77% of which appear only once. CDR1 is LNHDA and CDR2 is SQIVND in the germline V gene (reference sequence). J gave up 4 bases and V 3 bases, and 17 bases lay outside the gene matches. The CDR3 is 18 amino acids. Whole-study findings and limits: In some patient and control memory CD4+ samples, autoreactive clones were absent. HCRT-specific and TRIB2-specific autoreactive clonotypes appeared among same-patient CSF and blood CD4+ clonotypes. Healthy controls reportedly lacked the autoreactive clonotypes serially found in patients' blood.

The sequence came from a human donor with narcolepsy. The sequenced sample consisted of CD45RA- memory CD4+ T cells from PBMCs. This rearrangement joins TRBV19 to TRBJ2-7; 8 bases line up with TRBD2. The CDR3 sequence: CASSILISPAGASYEQYF. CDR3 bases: TGTGCCAGTAGTATCCTCATTTCCCCAGCGGGAGCTAGTTACGAGCAGTACTTC.